The subject of this entry is one TCR beta chain. The clone's antigen remains unknown. No base-level quality is on record; no much larger clone is a single base apart. The source of the sample is a study of graft-versus-host responses after intestinal transplantation (dated by TCRdb to 2020 to 2022). Concerning the study at large: Recipients received multivisceral, liver-intestinal, or isolated intestinal transplants. All recipients received anti-thymocyte globulin induction followed by maintenance tacrolimus and steroids for approximately 3 years. After intestinal transplantation, graft-versus-host and host-versus-graft alloreactive T cell clones were followed in the graft, circulation and bone marrow using bulk TCR-beta CDR3 sequencing. To identify alloreactive clones, pre-transplant mixed lymphocyte reaction products were sequenced and then compared with unstimulated pre-transplant donor and recipient T cells. The cohort enrolled about two dozen intestinal transplant recipients, one of whom was a retransplant, and a few patients without pretransplant specimens were excluded. Donor T cell macrochimerism was defined as a peak of at least 4% donor T cells among recipient peripheral blood mononuclear cells. Rather than going through the commercial service, samples from a few later patients were sequenced in-house on an Illumina MiSeq and processed with MiXCR.

To prepare the library, the immunoSEQ multiplex PCR assay was applied. For most patients, genomic DNA was isolated with the Qiagen DNeasy Blood and Tissue Kit and sent frozen to Adaptive Biotechnologies for TCR sequencing. Adaptive Biotechnologies carried out high-throughput TCR-beta CDR3 sequencing of genomic DNA for most patients. The authors' analysis ran thus. Adaptive's ImmunoSEQ software supplied the TCR sequencing data for around 19 patients, while MiXCR and VDJtools were used to process three other patients. To correct CD4 versus CD8 sorting errors, sequences present in both subsets at a frequency ratio below 5:1 were removed. Because the origin of CDR3 nucleotide sequences shared between donor and recipient could not be assigned, those sequences were removed. At least 2-fold expansion over unstimulated cells and a minimum CFSE-low frequency of 0.002% (template counts) or 0.001% (read counts) were required for clones to be classified as alloreactive. A clone was considered mappable if detected in the sequenced pre-transplant spleen, lymph node, or MLR CFSE-low populations of the donor or recipient. The cumulative frequency of alloreactive clones was calculated as a percentage of all sequences, weighted by copy number. TCRdb stores this immuneACCESS table with in-frame sequences only. Part of the clones is absent; in the studies checked, under half of the shortfall reflects unresolved V genes, and no reason is known for the rest. V, J and clone size are those of that table, while D and trimming were read from the DNA. The sample table contains roughly 90,000 clones; only one count was recorded for less than 95% of them. Clones ranked in the top ten supply 0.3% to 0.35% of the sample.

The V and J ends are trimmed by 3 bases and 0 bases, leaving 28 bases between them. The CDR3 sequence holds 21 residues, the cysteine and phenylalanine included. Just the 63-base CDR3 DNA is kept, in frame starting at base 1. In the germline V gene, CDR1 corresponds to MGHRA and CDR2 to YSYEKL. General findings and caveats noted by the study authors: In the allografts of patients with donor T cell macrochimerism, GvH to HvG T cell clonal ratios were high. Early after transplant, declines in HvG clones were associated with peak levels of circulating GvH clones. The relatively low number and heterogeneity of intestinal transplant patients limited the conclusions. GvH clones were detected in recipient bone marrow, and some appeared earlier in ileal mucosa or blood, consistent with an intestinal mucosal origin.

The intended sense of this specimen's time point label: cells obtained before transplantation from donor or recipient. CD3+CD4+ and CD3+CD8+ populations were FACS-sorted from unstimulated pre-transplant donor and recipient cells taken from spleen or lymph nodes. Sequenced material: unstimulated CD4+ T cells sorted from spleen or lymph node cells, taken before transplant. The sequence was collected from a human donor who was the organ donor for an intestinal transplant. Recombination joined TRBV4-1 with TRBJ2-3, with TRBD1 as a weak D call on 6 bases. The nucleotide sequence reads TGCGCCAGCAGCCACGGACCTATCCGGGGACAAAATATCCGAAGCACAGATACGCAGTATTTT. It specifies CASSHGPIRGQNIRSTDTQYF.